Relative to its sample, the clone carrying this T cell receptor (beta chain) is large. Its antigen is currently unknown. TCRdb passed the RACE reads through MiXCR, listing each CDR3 protein once. The table lists around 85,000 distinct CDR3 sequences, 13% of them singletons. This specimen belongs to a study of human T cells and chemical hapten exposure. Study in general: All through the roughly 26-week study, the scalp of each patient received diphenylcyclopropenone doses weekly.

Time point defined: patch test 3, about 24 weeks after DPC sensitization. Treatment meaning: therapeutic diphenylcyclopropenone sensitization with weekly scalp DPC. CDR3 length: 12 amino acids. V was shortened by 4 bases and J by 5 bases, with 9 bases between the two germline ends. From germline, CDR1 is SQVTM and CDR2 ANQGSEA. General observations from the study: TCRs at a frequency above 1 in 1000 stayed unchanged with DPC sensitization.

The chain has TRBV29-1 and TRBJ2-1; D is unclear. This TCR was sampled from a woman aged 45-59 years with alopecia areata. Some clones in this sample may be carry-over from other donors' samples. The material was whole blood, obtained in connection with sensitization to the hapten diphenylcyclopropenone (DPC). The CDR3 sequence: CSVVPGNNEQFF. The CDR3 DNA is TGCAGCGTTGTGCCAGGAAACAATGAGCAGTTCTTC.